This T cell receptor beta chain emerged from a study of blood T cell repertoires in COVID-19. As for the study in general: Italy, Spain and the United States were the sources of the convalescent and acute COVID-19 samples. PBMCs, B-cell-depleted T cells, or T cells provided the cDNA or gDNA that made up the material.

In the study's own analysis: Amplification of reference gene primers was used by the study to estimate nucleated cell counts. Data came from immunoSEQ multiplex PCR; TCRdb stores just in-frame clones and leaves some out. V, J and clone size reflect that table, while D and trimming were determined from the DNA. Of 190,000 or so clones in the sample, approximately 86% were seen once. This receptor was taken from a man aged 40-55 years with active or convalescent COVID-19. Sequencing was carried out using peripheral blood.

For the CDR3, the DNA is TGTGCCAGCAGTGAAAAGGGACAGGGGACCTACGAGCAGTACTTC. It codes for CASSEKGQGTYEQYF. The V call is TRBV6-1, the J call TRBJ2-7; 10 positions agree with TRBD1. The V segment lost 2 bases and the J segment 2 bases; nucleotides outside the gene matches: 3. CDR1 MNHNS and CDR2 SASEGT come from the germline V gene. This CDR3 comprises 15 residues.